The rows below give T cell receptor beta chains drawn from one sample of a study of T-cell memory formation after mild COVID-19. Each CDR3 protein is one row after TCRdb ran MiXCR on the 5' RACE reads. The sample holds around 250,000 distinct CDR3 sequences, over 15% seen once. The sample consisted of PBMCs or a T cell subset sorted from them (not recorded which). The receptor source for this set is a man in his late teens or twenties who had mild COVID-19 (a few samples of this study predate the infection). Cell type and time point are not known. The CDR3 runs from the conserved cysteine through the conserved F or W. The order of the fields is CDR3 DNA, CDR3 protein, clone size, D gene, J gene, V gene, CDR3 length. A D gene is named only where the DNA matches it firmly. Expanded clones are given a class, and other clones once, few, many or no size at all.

TGTGCCAGCAGCTTCCCGGGACAGGGGCCAGATACGCAGTATTTT | CASSFPGQGPDTQYF | - | TRBD1 | TRBJ2-3 | TRBV7-2 | 15
TGTGCCAGCAGTTTCGGGGGGAAGCCCCCAGATACGCAGTATTTT | CASSFGGKPPDTQYF | - | TRBD2 | TRBJ2-3 | TRBV27 | 15
TGCGCCAGCAGTGAAGGCACTCTGTACGAGCAGTACTTC | CASSEGTLYEQYF | few | - | TRBJ2-7 | TRBV10-1 | 13
TGTGCCACCAGCAGAGATCCGGGGACAGGGGGCGCGAATTCACCCCTCCACTTT | CATSRDPGTGGANSPLHF | - | TRBD1 | TRBJ1-6 | TRBV15 | 18
TGTGCCAGCAGCAAGGTGGAGGGGACTTATAGCAATCAGCCCCAGCATTTT | CASSKVEGTYSNQPQHF | many | - | TRBJ1-5 | TRBV7-8 | 17
TGTGCCAGCAGCCTGGGACAGGGAGGCGGGGAGCTGTTTTTT | CASSLGQGGGELFF | - | TRBD1 | TRBJ2-2 | TRBV7-9 | 14
TGTGCCAGCAGTTACTGGACGCCGGGACAGGGGGCGCGAGGGGCCAACGTCCTGACTTTC | CASSYWTPGQGARGANVLTF | few | TRBD1 | TRBJ2-6 | TRBV6-5 | 20
TGTGCCAGCAGCCACAGCGGGGGCACAGATACGCAGTATTTT | CASSHSGGTDTQYF | - | TRBD2 | TRBJ2-3 | TRBV9 | 14
TGTGCCAGCAGCGTAGCCGGTAGCGGGGGGGTAGGAGATACGCAGTATTTT | CASSVAGSGGVGDTQYF | - | TRBD2 | TRBJ2-3 | TRBV9 | 17
TGCGCCAGCAGCCAATGGACAGGGATCATCGGGGAGCTGTTTTTT | CASSQWTGIIGELFF | few | TRBD1 | TRBJ2-2 | TRBV4-3 | 15
TGTGCCAGCAGCCAAGTTTCCAGCGGGGAGACCCAGTACTTC | CASSQVSSGETQYF | few | - | TRBJ2-5 | TRBV3-1 | 14
TGCAGCGTTGAAGGGGTGGGGGTTCCCAGAGGCCGCGAGCAGTACTTC | CSVEGVGVPRGREQYF | few | - | TRBJ2-7 | TRBV29-1 | 16
TGTGCCAGCAGGCATAGCGGTGGGGAGACCCAGTACTTC | CASRHSGGETQYF | - | - | TRBJ2-5 | TRBV3-1 | 13
TGTGCCAGCAGCTTAATTGGGTTGGCAGATACGCAGTATTTT | CASSLIGLADTQYF | - | - | TRBJ2-3 | TRBV7-3 | 14
TGTGCCAGCAGCCAGGGTCTCCCGAGAGGGGTCGACACCGGGGAGCTGTTTTTT | CASSQGLPRGVDTGELFF | - | - | TRBJ2-2 | TRBV3-1 | 18
TGTGCCAGCAGCTTAAATGCCAGGATCCTCGGCGCCGGGGAGCTGTTTTTT | CASSLNARILGAGELFF | - | - | TRBJ2-2 | TRBV7-7 | 17
TGTGCCAGCAGTAAAACGGGAAGCCATGAGCAGTTCTTC | CASSKTGSHEQFF | - | - | TRBJ2-1 | TRBV7-7 | 13
TGTGCCAGCAGCCGAGGGTTGGGAGAGCAGTTCTTC | CASSRGLGEQFF | - | - | TRBJ2-1 | TRBV7-9 | 12
TGCGCCAGCAGACTGACAGGGGACGAAGGCTACGAGCAGTACTTC | CASRLTGDEGYEQYF | few | TRBD1 | TRBJ2-7 | TRBV5-1 | 15
TGTGCCAGTAGTATAGTTATCGGAAGCACTGAAGCTTTCTTT | CASSIVIGSTEAFF | few | - | TRBJ1-1 | TRBV19 | 14
TGTGCCAGCAGCTTGACGGGGACTGAAGCTTTCTTT | CASSLTGTEAFF | many | - | TRBJ1-1 | TRBV7-8 | 12
TGTGCCAGCAGCGAAACCGCGGACGGCTATAATAATCAGCCCCAGCATTTT | CASSETADGYNNQPQHF | few | - | TRBJ1-5 | TRBV7-9 | 17
TGTGCCAGCAGTTTCCTTCTCGATCAGCCCCAGCATTTT | CASSFLLDQPQHF | many | - | TRBJ1-5 | TRBV12-3/TRBV12-4 | 13
TGTGCCAGCAGCTTAGGGCGTTTGGTAGGCTACACCTTC | CASSLGRLVGYTF | - | - | TRBJ1-2 | TRBV7-9 | 13
TGTGCCATCAGTGACTCCTTAGCGACCAATGAGCAGTTCTTC | CAISDSLATNEQFF | - | - | TRBJ2-1 | TRBV10-3 | 14
TGTGCCAGCAGCTTTTCGGCGGGGATAGATACGCAGTATTTT | CASSFSAGIDTQYF | - | - | TRBJ2-3 | TRBV11-2 | 14
TGCAGCGTGAAGGACGGGGTCCACACAGATACGCAGTATTTT | CSVKDGVHTDTQYF | - | - | TRBJ2-3 | TRBV29-1 | 14
TGCGCCAGCAGCCAAGCGGCGACAGGGCGCACAGATACGCAGTATTTT | CASSQAATGRTDTQYF | - | TRBD1 | TRBJ2-3 | TRBV4-3 | 16
TGTGCCAGCAGCAAAGAGGAGGGGGACGAGCAGTACTTC | CASSKEEGDEQYF | few | - | TRBJ2-7 | TRBV5-6 | 13
TGTGCCAGCAGCCCAGGGTTTGGCTACACCTTC | CASSPGFGYTF | many | - | TRBJ1-2 | TRBV7-9 | 11
TGTGCCAGCAGCTTCCTCTCCCCGATGAACACTGAAGCTTTCTTT | CASSFLSPMNTEAFF | - | - | TRBJ1-1 | TRBV7-2 | 15
TGTGCCAGCAGCACCCGCGGACGGATTTCATATAATTCACCCCTCCACTTT | CASSTRGRISYNSPLHF | - | - | TRBJ1-6 | TRBV9 | 17
TGTGCCAGCAGGGGGGCTTACGAGCAGTACTTC | CASRGAYEQYF | many | - | TRBJ2-7 | TRBV6-2/TRBV6-3 | 11
TGTGCCAGCAGCCTGAGACTAGCGGGTGGTGATACGCAGTATTTT | CASSLRLAGGDTQYF | - | TRBD2 | TRBJ2-3 | TRBV7-3 | 15